One T cell receptor (beta chain) is described in this entry. Between the trimmed V and J ends, which lost 0 bases and 8 bases, there was a span of 10 bases. CDR1 and CDR2 (germline): KGHSH, LQKENI. The CDR3 runs to 13 residues. The authors' processing: Amplifying reference gene primers gave estimates of nucleated cell counts. Generated by immunoSEQ multiplex PCR, the TCRdb table keeps only in-frame clones and is missing some. The V and J calls and the clone size are those of that table, but D and trimming were determined from the DNA. The sample includes roughly 120,000 clones, 70% to 90% of them seen just once. These data originate in a study of blood T cell repertoires in COVID-19. Study information: The origin of the acute and convalescent COVID-19 samples was the United States, Italy and Spain.

This rearrangement joins TRBV18 to TRBJ1-1; a possible D gene is TRBD1 (5 bases). Sequences were obtained from peripheral blood. The source of this sequence is a woman in her sixties or seventies who had recovered from COVID-19. The CDR3 is CASSPPNGAEAFF. The CDR3 region has the DNA TGTGCCAGCTCACCACCCAATGGGGCCGAAGCTTTCTTT.